The clone carrying this T cell receptor beta chain was seen a single time. The CDR3 spans 18 residues. CDR1 LNHDA and CDR2 SQIVND come from the germline V gene (reference sequence). V shed 7 bases and J shed 0 bases, with 22 bases lying between them. The data derive from a study of shared clonotypes between healthy human individuals. Investigators spread the genomic DNA of each subset evenly over several immunoSEQ plates. Sequenced by immunoSEQ multiplex PCR; TCRdb stores in-frame clones only, minus some. The sample holds 2.3 million or so clones; 90% to 95% are singletons and the top ten take 0.35% to 0.45%.

V gene TRBV19 combines with J gene TRBJ2-1; tentatively, D is TRBD2 (6 bases). Sequenced: naive CD4+ T cells from PBMCs. Subset meaning: CD45RA+ positively selected. This TCR came from a man aged 18 to 29 in good health. Some clones in this sample may be carry-over from other donors' samples. Here the CDR3 DNA reads TGTGCCAGTACCGGATCTGGGACTTCCTCTAACTCCTACAATGAGCAGTTCTTC. Translated, it gives CASTGSGTSSNSYNEQFF.